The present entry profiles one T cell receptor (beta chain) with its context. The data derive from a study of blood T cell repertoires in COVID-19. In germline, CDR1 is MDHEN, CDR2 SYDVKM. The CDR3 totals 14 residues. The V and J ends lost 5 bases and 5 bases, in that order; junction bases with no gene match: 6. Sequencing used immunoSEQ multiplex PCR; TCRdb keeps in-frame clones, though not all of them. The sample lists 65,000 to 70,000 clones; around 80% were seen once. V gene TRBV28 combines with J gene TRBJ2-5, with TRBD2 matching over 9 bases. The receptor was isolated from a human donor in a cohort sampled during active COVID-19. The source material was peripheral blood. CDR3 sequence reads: CASSPGLAAETQYF. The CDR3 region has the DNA TGTGCCAGCAGTCCGGGACTAGCCGCGGAGACCCAGTACTTC.